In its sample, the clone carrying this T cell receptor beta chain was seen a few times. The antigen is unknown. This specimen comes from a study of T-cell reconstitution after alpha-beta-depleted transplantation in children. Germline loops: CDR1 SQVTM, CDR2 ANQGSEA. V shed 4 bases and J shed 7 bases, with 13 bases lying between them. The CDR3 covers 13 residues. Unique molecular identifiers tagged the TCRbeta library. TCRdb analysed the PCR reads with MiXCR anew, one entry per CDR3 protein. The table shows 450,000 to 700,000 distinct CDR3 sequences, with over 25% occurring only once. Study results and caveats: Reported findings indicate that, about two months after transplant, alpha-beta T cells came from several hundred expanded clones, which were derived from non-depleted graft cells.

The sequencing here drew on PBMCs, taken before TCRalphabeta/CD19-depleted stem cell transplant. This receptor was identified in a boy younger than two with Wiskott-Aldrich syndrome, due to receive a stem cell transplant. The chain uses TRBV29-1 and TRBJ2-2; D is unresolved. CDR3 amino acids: CSVAQLVGGELFF. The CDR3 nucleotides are TGCAGCGTTGCCCAACTCGTAGGCGGGGAGCTGTTTTTT.